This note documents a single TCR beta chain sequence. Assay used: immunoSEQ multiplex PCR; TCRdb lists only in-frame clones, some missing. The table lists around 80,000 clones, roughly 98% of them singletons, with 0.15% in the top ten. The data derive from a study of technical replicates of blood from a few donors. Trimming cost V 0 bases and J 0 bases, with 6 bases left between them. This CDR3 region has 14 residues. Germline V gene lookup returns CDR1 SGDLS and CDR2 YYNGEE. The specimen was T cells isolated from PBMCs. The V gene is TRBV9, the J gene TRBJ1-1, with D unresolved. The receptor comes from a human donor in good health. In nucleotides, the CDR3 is TGTGCCAGCAGCGTAGATCCTATGAACACTGAAGCTTTCTTT. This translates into CASSVDPMNTEAFF.